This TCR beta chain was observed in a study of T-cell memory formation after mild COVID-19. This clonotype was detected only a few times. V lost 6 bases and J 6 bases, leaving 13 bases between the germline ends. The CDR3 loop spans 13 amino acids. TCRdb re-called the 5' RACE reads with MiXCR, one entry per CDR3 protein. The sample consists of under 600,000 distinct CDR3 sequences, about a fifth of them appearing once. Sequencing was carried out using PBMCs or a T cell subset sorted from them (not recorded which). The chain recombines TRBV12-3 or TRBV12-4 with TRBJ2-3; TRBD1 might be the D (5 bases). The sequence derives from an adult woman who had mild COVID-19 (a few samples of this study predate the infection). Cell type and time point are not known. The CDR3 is CASRPLDTDTQYF. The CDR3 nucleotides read TGTGCCAGCAGACCTTTGGACACCGATACGCAGTATTTT.